These 30 T cell receptor beta chains share one sample of origin, sequenced in a study of blood T cell repertoires in COVID-19. Generated by immunoSEQ multiplex PCR, the TCRdb table keeps only in-frame clones and is missing some. The table shows more than 45,000 clones, with approximately 86% occurring only once. The sequenced sample consisted of peripheral blood. Every receptor here comes from a human donor with active COVID-19. The donor label of this sample is uncertain.

This chain links TRBV4-3 with TRBJ2-1; 10 bases line up with TRBD2. J gave up 7 bases and V 0 bases, and 3 bases lay outside the gene matches. The CDR3 is 15 amino acids. Germline V gene data show CDR1 as LGHNA and CDR2 as YSLEER. The CDR3: CASSQDIAGGNEQFF. In nucleotides, the CDR3 is TGCGCCAGCAGCCAAGATATAGCGGGAGGTAATGAGCAGTTCTTC.

The chain couples TRBV2 to TRBJ1-1; TRBD1 aligns across 10 bases. The J segment lost 3 bases and the V segment lost 6 bases, leaving 10 bases of the junction unmatched. Germline V gene data show CDR1 as SNHLY and CDR2 as FYNNEI. The CDR3 contains 16 residues. CDR3 DNA: TGTGCCAGCAGAGATCCGGGACAGGGGCAGGACACTGAAGCTTTCTTT. Protein product: CASRDPGQGQDTEAFF.

The genes are TRBV7-8 and TRBJ2-1, with TRBD2 matching 9 bases. The germline CDR1 and CDR2 sequences are SGHVS and FQNEAQ. This CDR3 has 15 residues. The junction had 3 bases not matched to a gene; V was cut back by 1 base and J by 5 bases. The CDR3 region is CASSLGASGDNEQFF. In DNA, the CDR3 is TGTGCCAGCAGCTTAGGAGCTAGCGGGGACAATGAGCAGTTCTTC.

The table lists this clone with a count of one. The V gene is TRBV2, the J gene TRBJ1-4; tentatively, D is TRBD1 (6 bases). This CDR3 is built from 16 residues. The germline gives CDR1 SNHLY, CDR2 FYNNEI. V lost 0 bases, J lost 5 bases, and 13 bases lay in between. The CDR3 region has the DNA TGTGCCAGCAGTGAAGCGCTGGGGGCCTCAAATGAAAAACTGTTTTTT. Its protein product is CASSEALGASNEKLFF.

The rearrangement joins TRBV12-3 or TRBV12-4 to TRBJ2-1, with TRBD2 matching 7 bases. The CDR3 has 12 amino acids. J lost 15 bases, V lost 7 bases, and 12 bases had no gene match. CDR3 sequence: CASTPTERGRFF. CDR3 DNA: TGTGCCAGCACTCCCACGGAGCGGGGAAGGTTCTTC.

The V call is TRBV27, the J call TRBJ2-1; 7 bases are a match to TRBD1. Per germline, CDR1 MNHEY and CDR2 SMNVEV (reference sequence). The CDR3 covers 15 residues. V lost 5 bases, J lost 2 bases, and 6 bases stayed unmatched. The CDR3 sequence is CASSPDRAPYNEQFF. CDR3 coding DNA: TGTGCCAGCAGTCCAGACAGGGCACCCTACAATGAGCAGTTCTTC.

This sequence joins TRBV6-6 and TRBJ2-7; 12 bases match TRBD2. Germline CDR1 MNHNY, CDR2 SVGAGI (reference sequence). The ends lost 3 bases at V and 6 bases at J; junction bases unmatched: 6. The CDR3 sequence is 15 residues long. In nucleotides, the CDR3 is TGTGCCAGCAGTTATCTCCTAGCGGGAGGGGCCGAGCAGTACTTC. Its protein product is CASSYLLAGGAEQYF.

This rearrangement joins TRBV29-1 to TRBJ2-1; 10 bases fit TRBD2. V shed 3 bases, J shed 4 bases, and the junction held 6 bases outside the gene matches. Germline V gives CDR1 SQVTM, CDR2 ANQGSEA. The CDR3 length is 15 residues. Written as DNA, the CDR3 is TGCAGCGTTGACGCTAGCGGGAGTATTTACAATGAGCAGTTCTTC. It yields the protein CSVDASGSIYNEQFF.

The chain is built from TRBV5-1 and TRBJ2-3; D ambiguous. The length of the CDR3 is 12 residues. Germline V gives CDR1 SGHRS, CDR2 YFSETQ. The V and J ends lost 5 bases and 4 bases respectively, with 8 bases between them. CDR3 in amino acids: CASSLTADTQYF. The CDR3 DNA sequence: TGCGCCAGCAGTCTTACAGCAGATACGCAGTATTTT. Combining the CDR3 with reference TRBV5-1 and TRBJ2-3 gives the whole variable domain KAGVTQTPRYLIKTRGQQVTLSCSPISGHRSVSWYQQTPGQGLQFLFEYFSETQRNKGNFPGRFSGRQFSNSRSEMNVSTLELGDSALYLCASSLTADTQYFGPGTRLTVL.

This chain links TRBV28 with TRBJ1-1; the D is unclear. This CDR3 is built from 13 residues. Germline V lookup: CDR1 MDHEN, CDR2 SYDVKM. Trimming took off 2 bases at V and 1 base at J, with 5 bases between the two ends. The CDR3 nucleotides are TGTGCCAGCAGTTTAATCAAGAACACTGAAGCTTTCTTT. Amino acids: CASSLIKNTEAFF.

V gene TRBV5-8 combines with J gene TRBJ2-1, with D unresolved. Germline V gene sequence: CDR1 SGHTS, CDR2 YDEGEE. The ends were cut back, 1 base at V and 7 bases at J, with 9 bases in the middle. The CDR3 is 13 residues long. Here the CDR3 reads CASSLYGYNEQFF. The CDR3 DNA is TGTGCCAGCAGCTTGTACGGTTATAATGAGCAGTTCTTC.

This clone was detected only a few times. V usage is TRBV29-1 and J usage is TRBJ2-3, with 12 bases identical to TRBD2. The trim removed 7 bases at V and 5 bases at J, leaving 10 bases unmatched. This CDR3 is built from 15 residues. CDR1 and CDR2 from the germline V gene are SQVTM and ANQGSEA. The CDR3 spells CSALLAGGLQDTQYF. The CDR3 DNA follows: TGCAGCGCACTCCTAGCGGGGGGGCTCCAAGATACGCAGTATTTT.

The chain recombines TRBV5-4 with TRBJ2-7; 9 bases fit TRBD1. J was trimmed by 3 bases and V by 4 bases; bases with no gene match: 8. CDR1 and CDR2 (germline): SGHNT, YYREEE (reference sequence). The CDR3 contains 15 residues. For the CDR3, the DNA is TGTGCCAGCAGCGCTTCGGGACAGGGCCTCTACGAGCAGTACTTC. The encoded protein is CASSASGQGLYEQYF.

In this sample, this clone turned up a few times. The V call is TRBV6-5, the J call TRBJ2-7; 8 nucleotides align to TRBD1. The CDR3 is 13 amino acids. Per germline, CDR1 MNHEY and CDR2 SVGAGI. Losses at the gene ends were 7 bases for V and 2 bases for J; bases not matched to a gene: 4. The CDR3 nucleotides are TGTGCCAGCACAAAGACAGGGGCCTACGAGCAGTACTTC. This translates into CASTKTGAYEQYF.

V gene TRBV6-5 combines with J gene TRBJ1-2, with D uncertain. The CDR3 spans 14 residues. V lost 0 bases to trimming and J lost 5 bases, with 10 bases between them. Germline CDR1 reads MNHEY; CDR2 reads SVGAGI. The DNA of the CDR3 is TGTGCCAGCAGTTACTCTAAGGAGACGTATGGCTACACCTTC. Encoded protein: CASSYSKETYGYTF.

The gene calls are TRBV6-5 and TRBJ1-1; D is perhaps TRBD1 (6 bases). Germline-derived CDR1 and CDR2 are MNHEY and SVGAGI. The CDR3 runs 15 residues. V was shortened by 8 bases and J by 0 bases, with 16 bases between the two germline ends. CDR3 amino acids: CASAPGRGLNTEAFF. The DNA for the CDR3 is TGTGCCAGCGCCCCAGGCAGGGGCTTGAACACTGAAGCTTTCTTT.

The chain uses TRBV6-4 and TRBJ2-7; a weak D match, TRBD2 (5 bases). The V end was cut by 6 bases, the J end by 6 bases, with 18 bases between. This CDR3 contains 14 residues. Per germline, CDR1 MRHNA and CDR2 SNTAGT. CDR3 coding DNA: TGTGCCAGCAGAGGAGGCGCACGAGTTCCCGAGCAGTACTTC. It encodes CASRGGARVPEQYF.

The chain carries TRBV5-5 and TRBJ2-5, with a weak D call TRBD2 (5 bases). CDR1 and CDR2 from the germline V gene are SGHKS and YYEKEE (reference sequence). Trimming cost V 4 bases and J 2 bases, with 9 bases left between them. The CDR3 spans 13 residues. The CDR3 loop is CASSLRDQETQYF. CDR3 bases: TGTGCCAGCAGCCTCCGGGATCAAGAGACCCAGTACTTC.

The chain links TRBV5-1 to TRBJ2-2; 8 bases are shared with TRBD1. Germline V gives CDR1 SGHRS, CDR2 YFSETQ. The CDR3 has 13 residues. The V segment lost 4 bases and the J segment 7 bases; nucleotides outside the gene matches: 3. CDR3 in DNA: TGCGCCAGCAGCGGACAGGGCCGCGGGGAGCTGTTTTTT. Its translation: CASSGQGRGELFF.

The chain links TRBV29-1 to TRBJ1-1, with TRBD1 as a possible D gene (6 bases). Germline V gives CDR1 SQVTM, CDR2 ANQGSEA. This CDR3 region has 17 residues. V shed 0 bases and J shed 1 base, with 18 bases lying between them. CDR3 loop: CSVEDRLGNRANTEAFF. CDR3 nucleotides: TGCAGCGTTGAAGATCGCCTGGGGAACAGGGCGAACACTGAAGCTTTCTTT.

The V gene is TRBV19, the J gene TRBJ2-7, with TRBD1 matching 9 bases. This CDR3 region has 14 residues. CDR1 LNHDA and CDR2 SQIVND come from the germline V gene (reference sequence). Trimming removed 10 bases from V and 5 bases from J; junction bases left unmatched: 12. The CDR3 spells CATHPGQGYHEQYF. As DNA, the CDR3 is TGTGCCACACACCCTGGACAGGGGTACCACGAGCAGTACTTC.

The V gene is TRBV30, the J gene TRBJ1-5; D perhaps matches TRBD1 (5 bases). V lost 2 bases, J lost 0 bases, and 8 bases lay in between. The germline CDR1 and CDR2 sequences are GTSNPN and SVGIG (reference sequence). This CDR3 is 14 amino acids long. As DNA, the CDR3 is TGTGCCTGGAGTCCAGGGATTAGCAATCAGCCCCAGCATTTT. It specifies CAWSPGISNQPQHF. The whole variable domain, filled in from reference TRBV30 and TRBJ1-5, reads SQTIHQWPATLVQPVGSPLSLECTVEGTSNPNLYWYRQAAGRGLQLLFYSVGIGQISSEVPQNLSASRPQDRQFILSSKKLLLSDSGFYLCAWSPGISNQPQHFGDGTRLSIL.

This clone has a single count. This chain connects TRBV10-3 to TRBJ2-7; 10 bases agree with TRBD1. Germline assignment: CDR1 ENHRY and CDR2 SYGVKD. The CDR3 loop spans 14 amino acids. V lost 6 bases to trimming and J lost 4 bases; unmatched junction nucleotides: 6. Here the CDR3 DNA reads TGTGCCATCAGACCACGGACAGGGGGTTACGAGCAGTACTTC. Protein sequence: CAIRPRTGGYEQYF.

V usage is TRBV18 and J usage is TRBJ2-7, with unresolved D. This CDR3 contains 13 residues. Germline V gene data show CDR1 as KGHSH and CDR2 as LQKENI. V lost 3 bases to trimming and J lost 7 bases, with 13 bases between them. CDR3 nucleotide sequence: TGTGCCAGCTCACCGAACCCCGGGTCTGAGCAGTACTTC. It is translated as CASSPNPGSEQYF. Using reference TRBV18 and TRBJ2-7 for the parts outside the CDR3, the full variable domain is NAGVMQNPRHLVRRRGQEARLRCSPMKGHSHVYWYRQLPEEGLKFMVYLQKENIIDESGMPKERFSAEFPKEGPSILRIQQVVRGDSAAYFCASSPNPGSEQYFGPGTRLTVT.

The rearrangement joins TRBV25-1 to TRBJ2-1, with 8 bases matching TRBD2. V trimming: 1 base; J trimming: 5 bases; junction bases outside the gene matches: 7. CDR1 MGHDK and CDR2 SYGVNS come from the germline V gene. The CDR3 spans 16 residues. CDR3 loop: CASSESSGRGHNEQFF. CDR3 nucleotide sequence: TGTGCCAGCAGTGAATCAAGCGGGAGAGGACACAATGAGCAGTTCTTC.

This clone was counted between two and nine times. The chain joins TRBV7-9 to TRBJ2-2, with 7 bases lining up with TRBD2. This CDR3 is 14 amino acids long. The germline V gene has CDR1 SEHNR and CDR2 FQNEAQ (reference sequence). The ends lost 7 bases at V and 6 bases at J; junction bases unmatched: 8. CDR3 bases: TGTGCCAGCATTGCGAGGGGAGGGTCCGGGGAGCTGTTTTTT. Translation: CASIARGGSGELFF.

There are a few counts of this clone. V gene TRBV19 combines with J gene TRBJ1-5; 7 positions agree with TRBD1. Germline V CDR1 and CDR2: LNHDA, SQIVND (reference sequence). This CDR3 has 13 residues. V trimming: 4 bases; J trimming: 5 bases; junction bases outside the gene matches: 2. The CDR3 sequence is CASSRDRYQPQHF. CDR3 DNA: TGTGCCAGTAGTAGGGACAGATATCAGCCCCAGCATTTT.

The J gene is TRBJ1-2, the V gene TRBV5-6, with a possible D match to TRBD1 (5 bases). The germline V and J ends were trimmed by 0 bases and 8 bases, with 14 bases remaining between them. In germline, CDR1 is SGHDT, CDR2 YYEEEE. This CDR3 has 14 amino acids. The CDR3 region is CASSLGRNQGGYTF. The DNA for the CDR3 is TGTGCCAGCAGCTTGGGCCGTAACCAGGGAGGCTACACCTTC.

The V gene is TRBV9, the J gene TRBJ2-5; 9 bases are a match to TRBD1. The length of the CDR3 is 15 residues. Looked up from germline, CDR1 is SGDLS and CDR2 is YYNGEE. Unmatched junction bases numbered 2, after V lost 0 bases and J lost 2 bases. CDR3 bases: TGTGCCAGCAGCGTAGCGGGGACAGGGCAAGAGACCCAGTACTTC. It is translated as CASSVAGTGQETQYF.

This clone was seen more than once but under ten times. J is TRBJ1-6 and V is TRBV10-3; D unclear. Deletions cut 6 bases from V and 0 bases from J, with 3 bases between. The CDR3 spans 13 residues. Germline V CDR1 and CDR2: ENHRY, SYGVKD. This CDR3 is CAIRSSYNSPLHF. The CDR3 DNA is TGTGCCATCAGGAGCTCCTATAATTCACCCCTCCACTTT.